This TCR beta chain was recorded in a study of PD-L1 blockade in urothelial cancer. Time point defined: pretreatment peripheral blood. Produced via immunoSEQ multiplex PCR; TCRdb's table is partial and in-frame only. The table shows more than 55,000 clones, with roughly 80% occurring only once. The sequences come from PBMCs, collected around atezolizumab (anti-PD-L1) treatment. The receptor was derived from a man aged 65-85 years with urothelial cancer.

The CDR3 protein is CASTRGTGIPGANVLTF. The DNA of the CDR3 is TGTGCCAGTACCCGGGGGACAGGGATCCCTGGGGCCAACGTCCTGACTTTC. The chain is built from TRBV19 and TRBJ2-6; TRBD1 agrees at 9 bases. Looked up from germline, CDR1 is LNHDA and CDR2 is SQIVND (reference sequence). The CDR3 has 17 amino acids. Trimming removed 7 bases from V and 2 bases from J; junction bases left unmatched: 9.